Listed below are T cell receptor beta chains from one sample, sequenced in a study of blood T cell repertoires in COVID-19. Repertoires were generated with immunoSEQ multiplex PCR, while TCRdb's copy carries only in-frame clones and drops some. The repertoire holds 150,000 or so clones, about nine tenths seen once, with roughly 2% in the top ten. The specimen sequenced was peripheral blood. These receptor sequences come from a human donor in a cohort sampled during active COVID-19. CDR3s include the opening cysteine and the closing phenylalanine or tryptophan. D genes are given only for firm matches. Some rows mark clone size as missing; the rest say once, few, many or name a class of expanded clone.

TRBJ1-1 TRBV12-3/TRBV12-4 few . CASSTGRKTEAFF TGTGCCAGCAGTACAGGACGGAAAACTGAAGCTTTCTTT
TRBJ1-5 TRBV7-9 . . CASSRQTGTFNSNQPQHF TGTGCCAGCAGCCGCCAAACCGGGACATTTAATAGCAATCAGCCCCAGCATTTT
TRBJ2-1 TRBV11-2 . TRBD1 CASSRTGTPNPYNEQFF TGTGCCAGCAGCCGGACAGGTACTCCGAACCCATACAATGAGCAGTTCTTC
TRBJ2-7 TRBV13 . TRBD2 CASSQYTTSGNHEQYF TGTGCCAGCAGCCAATATACGACTAGCGGGAACCACGAGCAGTACTTC
TRBJ2-3 TRBV28 few . CASSPYRVSPSLF TGTGCCAGCAGTCCCTACAGGGTTTCACCTTCTCTTTTT
TRBJ2-5 TRBV19 few . CASSIDTAYQETQYF TGTGCCAGTAGTATAGATACCGCGTACCAAGAGACCCAGTACTTC
TRBJ2-1 TRBV7-9 . . CASSSRDISSYNEQFF TGTGCCAGCAGCAGCCGGGACATCAGCTCCTACAATGAGCAGTTCTTC
TRBJ2-6 TRBV4-3 once . CASSQVGGANVLTF TGCGCCAGCAGCCAAGTCGGTGGGGCCAACGTCCTGACTTTC
TRBJ2-1 TRBV7-8 once TRBD1 CASSPDRGSYNEQFF TGTGCCAGCAGCCCTGACAGGGGCTCCTACAATGAGCAGTTCTTC
TRBJ2-2 TRBV6-1 . . CASSDAPRPGELFF TGTGCCAGCAGTGATGCCCCTAGGCCCGGGGAGCTGTTTTTT
TRBJ1-6 TRBV11-2 . . CASSLGGRGNSPLHF TGTGCCAGCAGCTTAGGGGGCAGGGGTAATTCACCCCTCCACTTT
TRBJ2-7 TRBV9 . . CASSVMDSADAWEQYF TGTGCCAGCAGCGTAATGGATAGCGCGGATGCGTGGGAGCAGTACTTC
TRBJ2-1 TRBV5-1 . TRBD1 CASSLGTGNEQFF TGCGCCAGCAGCTTGGGGACAGGGAATGAGCAGTTCTTC
TRBJ1-5 TRBV6-5 . TRBD1 CASSPGTGGDQPQHF TGTGCCAGCAGTCCCGGGACAGGGGGGGACCAGCCCCAGCATTTT
TRBJ1-4 TRBV4-3 . . CASSQVGATNEKLFF TGCGCCAGCAGCCAAGTAGGGGCAACTAATGAAAAACTGTTTTTT
TRBJ2-2 TRBV4-3 . . CASSQGRGANTGELFF TGCGCCAGCAGCCAAGGTCGGGGGGCCAACACCGGGGAGCTGTTTTTT
TRBJ2-1 TRBV4-3 . . CASSQGRGGNEQFF TGCGCCAGCAGCCAAGGTCGAGGGGGCAATGAGCAGTTCTTC
TRBJ1-1 TRBV28 . . CASSLQAPGTEAFF TGTGCCAGCAGTTTGCAGGCCCCGGGGACTGAAGCTTTCTTT
TRBJ1-1 TRBV11-2 few TRBD1 CASSLDRDTEAFF TGTGCCAGCAGCCTCGACAGGGACACTGAAGCTTTCTTT
TRBJ2-3 TRBV28 . TRBD1 CASQTGGIEDTQYF TGTGCCAGCCAGACAGGGGGCATTGAAGATACGCAGTATTTT
TRBJ1-4 TRBV19 . . CASSERQAAGEKLFF TGTGCCAGTAGTGAAAGACAGGCGGCGGGTGAAAAACTGTTTTTT
TRBJ2-2 TRBV19 . TRBD2 CASSTGGGLFTGELFF TGTGCCAGTAGTACGGGCGGGGGACTTTTCACCGGGGAGCTGTTTTTT
TRBJ1-1 TRBV11-2 . . CASSLGDTRANTEAFF TGTGCCAGCAGCTTAGGGGACACAAGGGCGAACACTGAAGCTTTCTTT
TRBJ2-1 TRBV28 . . CASSLSFLGGKYNEQFF TGTGCCAGCAGTTTATCCTTCTTAGGCGGGAAATACAATGAGCAGTTCTTC
TRBJ2-5 TRBV7-2 . TRBD2 CASSFGGGGVRETQYF TGTGCCAGCAGCTTCGGCGGGGGTGGTGTTCGGGAGACCCAGTACTTC
TRBJ1-4 TRBV5-1 . TRBD1 CASGSGTGSEKLFF TGCGCCAGCGGGAGCGGGACAGGGAGCGAAAAACTGTTTTTT
TRBJ2-2 TRBV15 . . CATSRTSPAGELFF TGTGCCACCAGCAGGACTAGTCCCGCCGGGGAGCTGTTTTTT
TRBJ1-6 TRBV14 . TRBD1 CASSPTSAPYRGSPLHF TGTGCCAGCAGCCCCACAAGCGCCCCTTACAGGGGGTCACCCCTCCACTTT
TRBJ1-5 TRBV19 few . CASSIWGVGQPQHF TGTGCCAGTAGTATTTGGGGGGTAGGTCAGCCCCAGCATTTT
TRBJ1-1 TRBV2 . TRBD1 CASSEHGQGAAFF TGTGCCAGCAGTGAACACGGACAGGGGGCGGCTTTCTTT
TRBJ2-7 TRBV24-1 . TRBD1 CATSDSTPGQGASYEQYF TGTGCCACCAGTGATTCCACCCCTGGACAGGGGGCGTCTTACGAGCAGTACTTC
TRBJ2-1 TRBV4-1 . TRBD2 CASSPLAGGLNEQFF TGCGCCAGCAGCCCACTAGCGGGAGGGCTCAATGAGCAGTTCTTC
TRBJ2-7 TRBV19 . TRBD2 CASSPRSPRTSGGVYEQYF TGTGCCAGTAGTCCTCGATCACCAAGGACTAGCGGGGGGGTCTACGAGCAGTACTTC
TRBJ2-1 TRBV4-3 . . CASSQDAVRLGYNEQFF TGCGCCAGCAGCCAAGACGCCGTGAGGCTAGGTTACAATGAGCAGTTCTTC
TRBJ2-7 TRBV4-1 . TRBD1 CASSQSTGLNSYEQYF TGCGCCAGCAGCCAATCGACAGGGTTAAATTCCTACGAGCAGTACTTC
TRBJ2-3 TRBV14 once . CASSQESLPFTDTQYF TGTGCCAGCAGCCAAGAGTCGCTACCGTTCACAGATACGCAGTATTTT
TRBJ1-4 TRBV6-5 . TRBD1 CASVGQETEKLFF TGTGCCAGCGTGGGACAGGAGACTGAAAAACTGTTTTTT
TRBJ2-3 TRBV18 . TRBD2 CASSPTGLSTDTQYF TGTGCCAGCTCACCTACGGGACTAAGCACAGATACGCAGTATTTT
TRBJ1-5 TRBV7-6 few TRBD1 CASSPDPGTGRSNQPQHF TGTGCCAGCAGCCCAGATCCCGGGACAGGGAGGAGCAATCAGCCCCAGCATTTT
TRBJ2-1 TRBV7-9 . TRBD1 CASSPPPNTDRAYNEQFF TGTGCCAGCAGCCCACCTCCTAACACGGACAGGGCTTACAATGAGCAGTTCTTC
TRBJ1-2 TRBV28 . . CASSSVALNYGYTF TGTGCCAGCAGTTCCGTCGCACTTAACTATGGCTACACCTTC
TRBJ2-1 TRBV2 . . CASSMTLSTNEQFF TGTGCCAGCAGTATGACGCTTAGCACGAATGAGCAGTTCTTC